This TCR beta chain came from a study of T cell repertoires in cytomegalovirus infection. Via MiXCR, TCRdb re-called the reads, giving one row per CDR3 protein. The table has roughly 600,000 distinct CDR3 sequences, around 24% seen once; the top ten hold roughly 8%. This clonotype showed up just a few times. Germline trimming cut 4 bases from V and 1 base from J; bases unmatched to any gene: 9. CDR3 length: 17 amino acids. Germline V gives CDR1 SEHNR, CDR2 FQNEAQ (reference sequence). The V gene is TRBV7-9, the J gene TRBJ2-2, with 7 bases aligning to TRBD1. The receptor's source is a human donor in good health (CMV status not recorded). Some clones in this sample may be carry-over from other donors' samples. What was sequenced was CD8+ T cells from PBMCs. The CDR3 loop reads CASSSPVQGENTGELFF. The CDR3 nucleotides read TGTGCCAGCAGCTCACCGGTGCAGGGGGAGAACACCGGGGAGCTGTTTTTT.